This entry concerns a single TCR beta chain. The method was immunoSEQ multiplex PCR; TCRdb's version includes in-frame clones alone and lacks a portion of them. The table lists about 90,000 clones, around 85% of them singletons. This specimen belongs to a study of OX40 agonist ivuxolimab in advanced cancers. Study-level information: Past anti-PD-1, anti-PD-L1 or anti-CTLA-4 therapy was accepted, and roughly 40% had received some.

In germline, CDR1 is SGHRS, CDR2 YFSETQ. CDR3 length equals 15 residues. The junction had 6 bases not matched to a gene; V was cut back by 4 bases and J by 3 bases. The genes are TRBV5-1 and TRBJ2-2, with 7 bases lining up with TRBD2. The sample was CD4+ or CD8+ T cells sorted from blood, taken in a trial of the OX40 agonist ivuxolimab. The receptor's source is an adult with an advanced solid tumor such as melanoma, head and neck, liver or kidney cancer. This CDR3 reads CASSRPGGDTGELFF. The CDR3 DNA reads TGCGCCAGCAGCCGGCCTGGGGGGGACACCGGGGAGCTGTTTTTT.